Sequencing of this T cell receptor (beta chain) was carried out in a study of T-cell reconstitution after alpha-beta-depleted transplantation in children. Germline CDR1 is MNHEY and CDR2 is SMNVEV (reference sequence). After removal of 2 bases from V and 4 bases from J, the junction contained 7 bases not matched to a gene. The CDR3 loop spans 17 amino acids. This clonotype was counted at least ten times. Antigen: not known. General observations from the study: T-cell numbers and diversity one year post-transplant derived largely from freshly generated T cells.

It was with unique molecular identifiers that the TCRbeta library was prepared. TCRdb analysed the PCR reads with MiXCR anew, one entry per CDR3 protein. Of about 110,000 distinct CDR3 sequences in the sample, approximately 6% were seen once. V and J are TRBV27 and TRBJ2-2, with TRBD2 matching 10 bases. The clonotype originates from a male patient between 2 and 10 years old who had a stem cell transplant for acute lymphoblastic leukemia, so the T cells may come from the graft donor. The material was PBMCs, mostly from graft donor cells, obtained 360 days after TCRalphabeta/CD19-depleted stem cell transplant. The CDR3 nucleotides read TGTGCCAGCAGTTTACGGCCGGGACTAGCGCGCACCGGGGAGCTGTTTTTT. Protein sequence: CASSLRPGLARTGELFF.